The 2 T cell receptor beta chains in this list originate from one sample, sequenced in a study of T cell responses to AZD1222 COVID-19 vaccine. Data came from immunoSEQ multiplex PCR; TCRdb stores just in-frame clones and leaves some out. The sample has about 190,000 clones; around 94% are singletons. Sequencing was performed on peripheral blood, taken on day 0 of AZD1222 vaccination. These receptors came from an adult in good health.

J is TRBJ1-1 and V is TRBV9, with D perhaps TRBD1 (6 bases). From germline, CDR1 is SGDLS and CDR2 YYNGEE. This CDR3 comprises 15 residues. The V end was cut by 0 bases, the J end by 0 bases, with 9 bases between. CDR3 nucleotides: TGTGCCAGCAGCGTAGAGGACAGAATGAACACTGAAGCTTTCTTT. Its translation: CASSVEDRMNTEAFF. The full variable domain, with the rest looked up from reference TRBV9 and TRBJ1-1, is DSGVTQTPKHLITATGQRVTLRCSPRSGDLSVYWYQQSLDQGLQFLIQYYNGEERAKGNILERFSAQQFPDLHSELNLSSLELGDSALYFCASSVEDRMNTEAFFGQGTRLTVV.

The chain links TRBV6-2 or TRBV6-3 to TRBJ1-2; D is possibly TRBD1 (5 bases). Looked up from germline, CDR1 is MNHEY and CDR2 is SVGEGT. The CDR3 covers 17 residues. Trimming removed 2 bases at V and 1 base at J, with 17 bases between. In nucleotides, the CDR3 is TGTGCCAGCAGTTACGAAATCGGGGGGATGAATAACTATGGCTACACCTTC. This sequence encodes CASSYEIGGMNNYGYTF.